This passage covers 16 T cell receptor beta chains from one sample sequenced in a study of T cell clonotyping in hematopoietic cell transplantation. Sample time point: recipient sample about 28 days before transplant, after cytoreduction. The protocol was immunoSEQ multiplex PCR, while the TCRdb copy is restricted to in-frame clones and leaves out a portion. The sample includes approximately 30,000 clones, more than 65% seen only once; the top ten take approximately 1.7%. Sequencing was performed on peripheral blood mononuclear cells, taken before stem cell transplant. The receptors originated from a man aged 40-49 years with acute myeloid leukemia. Some clones in this sample may be carry-over from other donors' samples.

V and J are TRBV28 and TRBJ1-2; 7 bases match TRBD1. Trimming removed 8 bases from V and 3 bases from J; junction bases left unmatched: 9. Germline loops: CDR1 MDHEN, CDR2 SYDVKM. The CDR3 loop spans 14 amino acids. DNA of the CDR3: TGTGCCAGCGGAACAGGGGTCCTCTACTATGGCTACACCTTC. Translation: CASGTGVLYYGYTF.

The V gene is TRBV6-1, the J gene TRBJ1-3, with 7 positions matching TRBD1. V lost 0 bases to trimming and J lost 0 bases; unmatched junction nucleotides: 8. The germline V gene encodes CDR1 MNHNS and CDR2 SASEGT. This CDR3 contains 18 residues. The CDR3 nucleotides read TGTGCCAGCAGTGAAGCGAGGAGGGGGCCCCCCTCTGGAAACACCATATATTTT. Translating gives CASSEARRGPPSGNTIYF.

This chain joins TRBV2 and TRBJ1-2; D call uncertain. V gave up 7 bases and J gave up 5 bases, with 20 bases separating them. The CDR3 spans 15 residues. CDR1 and CDR2 (germline): SNHLY, FYNNEI. The CDR3 loop reads CASTAFGKRVYGYTF. CDR3 nucleotide sequence: TGTGCCAGCACCGCATTTGGAAAAAGAGTTTATGGCTACACCTTC.

Here the CDR3 DNA reads TGTGCCAGCAGCGCCTCGATGGGTGCCGGGGAGCTGTTTTTT. Translated, it gives CASSASMGAGELFF. The gene calls are TRBV5-4 and TRBJ2-2; D unclear. Trimming pared 4 bases from V and 6 bases from J, leaving 13 bases between. Germline V gives CDR1 SGHNT, CDR2 YYREEE (reference sequence). The CDR3 totals 14 residues.

The rearrangement joins TRBV2 to TRBJ2-7; tentative D call: TRBD2 (6 bases). Germline-derived CDR1 and CDR2 are SNHLY and FYNNEI. There are 13 residues in the CDR3. The ends were cut back, 9 bases at V and 1 base at J, with 13 bases in the middle. The CDR3 reads CASALAQSYEQYF. The CDR3 DNA follows: TGTGCCAGTGCCCTAGCGCAATCCTACGAGCAGTACTTC.

The rearrangement links TRBV7-3 to TRBJ2-5; no reliable D call. Trimming stripped 5 bases from V and 2 bases from J, with 9 bases between. CDR3 size: 13 residues. The germline V gene encodes CDR1 SGHTA and CDR2 FQGTGA. The CDR3 loop is CASSDGSQETQYF. The CDR3 region has the DNA TGTGCCAGCAGCGACGGGTCGCAAGAGACCCAGTACTTC.

The V gene is TRBV7-2, the J gene TRBJ1-2, with D unclear. The V end lost 6 bases, the J end lost 3 bases, and 8 bases lay between the germline ends. Germline V lookup: CDR1 SGHTA, CDR2 FQGNSA. The CDR3 length is 12 residues. This chain's CDR3 is CASRYEHYGYTF. CDR3 coding DNA: TGTGCCAGCAGATATGAGCACTATGGCTACACCTTC.

The chain carries TRBV5-6 and TRBJ1-1; TRBD1 matches at 11 bases. CDR3 size: 15 residues. In germline, CDR1 is SGHDT, CDR2 YYEEEE. V lost 4 bases, J lost 5 bases, and 7 bases stayed unmatched. The CDR3 reads CASSTDGTGGTEAFF. CDR3 in DNA: TGTGCCAGCAGCACGGACGGGACAGGGGGAACTGAAGCTTTCTTT.

The chain employs TRBV19 and TRBJ1-5, with a weak D call TRBD1 (5 bases). This CDR3 has 15 residues. V dropped 5 bases and J dropped 5 bases, with 16 bases sitting between them. Germline lookup yields CDR1 LNHDA and CDR2 SQIVND (reference sequence). The CDR3 region has the DNA TGTGCCAGTAGTCCCTCAGGGCAGCTGCATCAGCCCCAGCATTTT. It specifies CASSPSGQLHQPQHF.

The chain joins TRBV29-1 to TRBJ2-1; 9 nucleotides agree with TRBD1. V dropped 7 bases and J dropped 2; count of bases not matched to a gene: 6. Germline lookup yields CDR1 SQVTM and CDR2 ANQGSEA. This CDR3 is built from 14 residues. As DNA, the CDR3 is TGCAGCGCTGGAAGGACAGGGGCCTACAATGAGCAGTTCTTC. As protein: CSAGRTGAYNEQFF.

The DNA for the CDR3 is TGCGCCAGCAGCTTGGGTTGGGCTAGCGGGAGACAAGAGACCCAGTACTTC. It specifies CASSLGWASGRQETQYF. The chain uses TRBV5-1 and TRBJ2-5, with TRBD2 matching 10 bases. The V gene end was trimmed by 0 bases and the J gene end by 2 bases; junction bases not matched to a gene: 7. This CDR3 region has 17 residues. CDR1 and CDR2 (germline): SGHRS, YFSETQ.

This chain links TRBV13 with TRBJ2-7; 8 positions agree with TRBD1. The CDR3 has 15 residues. In germline, CDR1 is PRHDT, CDR2 FYEKMQ (reference sequence). The V and J ends lost 0 bases and 5 bases, in that order; junction bases with no gene match: 6. CDR3 amino acids: CASSLGPDRVHEQYF. The CDR3 DNA is TGTGCCAGCAGCTTAGGCCCGGACAGGGTGCACGAGCAGTACTTC.

The CDR3 DNA sequence: TGTGCCAGCAGTGAATTTAACCGGGATAAGCAGTTCTTC. Its translation: CASSEFNRDKQFF. This chain joins TRBV6-1 and TRBJ2-1, with D maybe TRBD2 (5 bases). V dropped 2 bases and J dropped 11 bases, with 13 bases sitting between them. Germline assignment: CDR1 MNHNS and CDR2 SASEGT. The CDR3 runs 13 residues.

This clone has only a few counts. The chain uses TRBV30 and TRBJ1-5; perhaps TRBD1 as D (5 bases). The CDR3 spans 15 residues. The germline V gene encodes CDR1 GTSNPN and CDR2 SVGIG (reference sequence). V was clipped by 0 bases and J by 7 bases, with 16 bases between them. CDR3 region: CAWSVRLGTTQPQHF. CDR3 nucleotide sequence: TGTGCCTGGAGTGTACGGTTGGGGACGACACAGCCCCAGCATTTT.

V usage is TRBV10-3 and J usage is TRBJ1-2; 8 bases line up with TRBD1. CDR3 length: 13 residues. Germline V gives CDR1 ENHRY, CDR2 SYGVKD. The J segment lost 8 bases and the V segment lost 6 bases, leaving 8 bases of the junction unmatched. CDR3 loop: CAIRVDRGEGYTF. CDR3 DNA: TGTGCCATCAGGGTCGACAGGGGAGAAGGCTACACCTTC.

This chain joins TRBV10-1 and TRBJ2-3, with TRBD2 matching 9 bases. Trimming at V came to 6 bases and at J to 6 bases, leaving 7 bases not matched to a gene. CDR1 and CDR2 (germline): WNHNN, SYGVQD (reference sequence). The CDR3 spans 14 residues. Written as DNA, the CDR3 is TGCGCCAGCAGGCCCATAGCGGGAGCCGATACGCAGTATTTT. Translated, it gives CASRPIAGADTQYF.